What follows are 11 T cell receptor beta chains derived from one specimen sequenced in a study of shared clonotypes between healthy human individuals. Assay: immunoSEQ multiplex PCR; the TCRdb copy retains only in-frame clones and omits some. The sample records 85,000 to 100,000 clones, approximately 63% being singletons. What was sequenced was memory CD8+ T cells sorted from blood. Regarding subset: CD45RO+ cells pooled with CCR7-negative TemRA cells. The receptors here all came from a young man in good health.

This clone was seen repeatedly, ten times or more. One end of the junction fails to match germline, which may point to a read error. The chain carries TRBV9 and TRBJ2-1, with TRBD1 identical over 7 bases. The CDR3 totals 15 residues. Per the germline V gene, CDR1 is SGDLS and CDR2 is YYNGEE. Here the CDR3 reads CASTVEGAPANEQFF. Here the CDR3 DNA reads TGTGCCAGCACCGTAGAGGGGGCGCCAGCCAATGAGCAGTTCTTC.

The chain is built from TRBV2 and TRBJ1-5; 8 bases align to TRBD1. V dropped 4 bases and J dropped 8; count of bases not matched to a gene: 4. The germline CDR1 and CDR2 sequences are SNHLY and FYNNEI. The CDR3 runs to 13 residues. This CDR3 reads CASSVDRVEPQHF. The CDR3 coding sequence is TGTGCCAGCAGTGTGGACAGGGTAGAGCCCCAGCATTTT. Using reference TRBV2 and TRBJ1-5 for the parts outside the CDR3, the full variable domain is EPEVTQTPSHQVTQMGQEVILRCVPISNHLYFYWYRQILGQKVEFLVSFYNNEISEKSEIFDDQFSVERPDGSNFTLKIRSTKLEDSAMYFCASSVDRVEPQHFGDGTRLSIL.

A few counts support this clone. CDR3: CASSWWPGAEQYF. For the CDR3, the DNA is TGTGCCAGCAGCTGGTGGCCAGGCGCCGAGCAGTACTTC. This chain links TRBV7-9 with TRBJ2-7; no reliable D call. CDR3 length: 13 residues. Per the germline V gene, CDR1 is SEHNR and CDR2 is FQNEAQ (reference sequence). V gave up 4 bases and J gave up 6 bases, with 13 bases separating them.

This clone was picked up a small number of times. The chain recombines TRBV25-1 with TRBJ2-1; D might be TRBD1 or TRBD2, each matching 6 bases. CDR3 length: 14 amino acids. The V gene's germline CDR1 is MGHDK and CDR2 SYGVNS. V lost 3 bases and J lost 8, with 14 bases in between. The CDR3 DNA is TGTGCCAGCAGTGAGAAGGGGGAGGTAGATGAGCAGTTCTTC. Protein product: CASSEKGEVDEQFF. Filled out from reference TRBV25-1 and TRBJ2-1, the complete variable domain reads EADIYQTPRYLVIGTGKKITLECSQTMGHDKMYWYQQDPGMELHLIHYSYGVNSTEKGDLSSESTVSRIRTEHFPLTLESARPSHTSQYLCASSEKGEVDEQFFGPGTRLTVL.

The chain combines TRBV6-5 with TRBJ1-1, with TRBD1 matching over 7 bases. The CDR3 length is 16 residues. Germline V gene data show CDR1 as MNHEY and CDR2 as SVGAGI. Losses at the gene ends were 4 bases for V and 1 base for J; bases not matched to a gene: 9. CDR3 amino acids: CASSFRRDRANTEAFF. CDR3 in DNA: TGTGCCAGCAGTTTCCGAAGAGACAGGGCGAACACTGAAGCTTTCTTT.

This chain joins TRBV27 and TRBJ2-5, with D perhaps matching TRBD1 or TRBD2 (5 bases each). Trimming removed 5 bases from V and 7 bases from J, with 17 bases in between. The CDR3 loop spans 14 amino acids. The germline V gene has CDR1 MNHEY and CDR2 SMNVEV (reference sequence). The CDR3 is CASSPQLGTGTQYF. CDR3 sequence (DNA): TGTGCCAGCAGTCCCCAACTAGGGACGGGGACCCAGTACTTC.

The rearrangement uses TRBV28 and TRBJ2-7; tentatively, D is TRBD2 (6 bases). V lost 10 bases and J lost 2, with 18 bases in between. Germline V gene sequence: CDR1 MDHEN, CDR2 SYDVKM. The CDR3 runs to 14 residues. In nucleotides, the CDR3 is TGTGCCACCCAGCCCCCTAGCGTTGCCTACGAGCAGTACTTC. This translates into CATQPPSVAYEQYF.

The chain uses TRBV6-1 and TRBJ2-7; D ambiguous. Germline values: CDR1 MNHNS, CDR2 SASEGT. The CDR3 runs to 13 residues. Trimming removed 5 bases from V and 2 bases from J, with 10 bases in between. The CDR3 protein is CASSIGRAYEQYF. CDR3 DNA sequence: TGTGCCAGCAGTATAGGTCGAGCCTACGAGCAGTACTTC.

The chain employs TRBV28 and TRBJ2-3; maybe TRBD2 (6 bases). Trimming stripped 3 bases from V and 0 bases from J, with 7 bases between. CDR1 is MDHEN, CDR2 SYDVKM, per germline. This CDR3 contains 14 residues. CDR3 residues: CASSLGGSTDTQYF. For the CDR3, the DNA is TGTGCCAGCAGTTTGGGGGGTAGCACAGATACGCAGTATTTT. The full variable domain, rest sourced from reference TRBV28 and TRBJ2-3, is DVKVTQSSRYLVKRTGEKVFLECVQDMDHENMFWYRQDPGLGLRLIYFSYDVKMKEKGDIPEGYSVSREKKERFSLILESASTNQTSMYLCASSLGGSTDTQYFGPGTRLTVL.

The chain employs TRBV5-4 and TRBJ2-7, with 10 bases that match TRBD2. Germline V CDR1 and CDR2: SGHNT, YYREEE (reference sequence). The CDR3 loop spans 17 amino acids. J lost 1 base, V lost 2 bases, and 9 bases had no gene match. CDR3 loop: CASSFPLAGGRSYEQYF. The CDR3 DNA is TGTGCCAGCAGCTTTCCTTTAGCGGGAGGCCGTTCCTACGAGCAGTACTTC.

V usage is TRBV28 and J usage is TRBJ1-1; the D gene is possibly TRBD1 (6 bases). Trimming removed 6 bases at V and 0 bases at J, with 17 bases between. Germline-derived CDR1 and CDR2 are MDHEN and SYDVKM. The CDR3 runs to 16 residues. CDR3 bases: TGTGCCAGCAGAATTGGTATGGGGGCCGTGAACACTGAAGCTTTCTTT. Amino acid sequence: CASRIGMGAVNTEAFF.